The T cell receptor beta chain described here comes from a study of vaccination and CD4 T cells after COVID-19. The Oncomine TCR Beta short-read assay was applied to DNA of cultured CD4+ T cells. TCRdb itself ran the PCR reads through MiXCR, one entry per CDR3 protein. The sample holds 3,000 to 4,500 distinct CDR3 sequences, around 40% seen once. Turning to this clonotype: Antigen specificity is unknown.

The treatment was: approximately 11-day PBMC culture with coronavirus spike peptide pools or control peptides (ViraFEST assay). Sequencing was carried out using CD4+ T cells from blood, cultured in vitro. This receptor was identified in a human donor who had recovered from COVID-19.

The CDR3 DNA follows: TGCAGTGCTGTACAGGGGAGGTGGGCAGAGCAGTACTTC. It encodes CSAVQGRWAEQYF. This sequence joins TRBV20-1 and TRBJ2-7; possible D gene TRBD1, 7 bases. CDR3 length: 13 amino acids. Per the germline V gene, CDR1 is DFQATT and CDR2 is SNEGSKA (reference sequence). V gave up 5 bases and J gave up 7 bases, with 18 bases separating them.